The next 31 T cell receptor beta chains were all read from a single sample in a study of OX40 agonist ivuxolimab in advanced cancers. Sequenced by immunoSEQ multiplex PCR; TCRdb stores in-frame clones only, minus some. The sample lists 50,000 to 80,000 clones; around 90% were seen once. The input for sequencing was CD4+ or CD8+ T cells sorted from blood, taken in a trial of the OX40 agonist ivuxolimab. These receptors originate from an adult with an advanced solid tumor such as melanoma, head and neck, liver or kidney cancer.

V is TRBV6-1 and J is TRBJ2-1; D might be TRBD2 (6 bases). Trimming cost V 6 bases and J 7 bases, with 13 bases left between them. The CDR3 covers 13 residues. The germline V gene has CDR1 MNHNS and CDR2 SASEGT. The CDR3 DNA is TGTGCCAGCAGACCGGGACTCTTGAATGAGCAGTTCTTC. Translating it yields CASRPGLLNEQFF.

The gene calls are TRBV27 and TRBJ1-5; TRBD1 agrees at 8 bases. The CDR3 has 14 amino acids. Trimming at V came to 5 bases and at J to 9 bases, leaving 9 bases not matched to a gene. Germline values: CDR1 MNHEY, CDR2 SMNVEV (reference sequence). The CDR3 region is CASSPGQGYRPQHF. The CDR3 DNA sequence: TGTGCCAGCAGTCCCGGACAGGGATATCGGCCCCAGCATTTT.

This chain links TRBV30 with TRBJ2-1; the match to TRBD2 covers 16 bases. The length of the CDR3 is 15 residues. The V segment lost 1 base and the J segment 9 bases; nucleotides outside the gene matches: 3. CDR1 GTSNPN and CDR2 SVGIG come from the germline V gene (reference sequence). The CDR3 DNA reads TGTGCCTGGAGTGGGGGACTAGCGGGAGGGTCTGAGCAGTTCTTC. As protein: CAWSGGLAGGSEQFF.

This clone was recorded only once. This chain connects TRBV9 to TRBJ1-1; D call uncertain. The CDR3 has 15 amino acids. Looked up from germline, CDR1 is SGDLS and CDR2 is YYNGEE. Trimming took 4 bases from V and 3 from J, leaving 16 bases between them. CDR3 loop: CASSKDVGRYTEAFF. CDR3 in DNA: TGTGCCAGCAGCAAGGACGTTGGGCGATACACTGAAGCTTTCTTT.

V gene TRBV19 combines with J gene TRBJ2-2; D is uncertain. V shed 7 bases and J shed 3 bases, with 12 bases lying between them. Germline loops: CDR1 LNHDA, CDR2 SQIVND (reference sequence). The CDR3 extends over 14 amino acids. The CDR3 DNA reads TGTGCCAGTAACGACAAATCGTACACCGGGGAGCTGTTTTTT. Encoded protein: CASNDKSYTGELFF.

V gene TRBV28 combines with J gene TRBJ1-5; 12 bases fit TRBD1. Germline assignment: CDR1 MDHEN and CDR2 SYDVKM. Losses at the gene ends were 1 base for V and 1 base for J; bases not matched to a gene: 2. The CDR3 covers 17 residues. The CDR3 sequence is CASSLLGTGGSNQPQHF. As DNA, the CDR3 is TGTGCCAGCAGTTTATTAGGGACAGGGGGCAGCAATCAGCCCCAGCATTTT.

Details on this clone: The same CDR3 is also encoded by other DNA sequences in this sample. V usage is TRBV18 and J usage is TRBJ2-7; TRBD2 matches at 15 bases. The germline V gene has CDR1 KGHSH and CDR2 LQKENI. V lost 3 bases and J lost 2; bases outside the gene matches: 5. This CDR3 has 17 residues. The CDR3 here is CASSPPGLAGGTYEQYF. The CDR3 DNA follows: TGTGCCAGCTCACCGCCGGGACTAGCGGGAGGAACCTACGAGCAGTACTTC.

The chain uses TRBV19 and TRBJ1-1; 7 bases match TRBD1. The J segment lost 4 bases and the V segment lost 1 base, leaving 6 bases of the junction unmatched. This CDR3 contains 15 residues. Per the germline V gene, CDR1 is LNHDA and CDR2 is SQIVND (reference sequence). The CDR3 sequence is CASSIGTGRGTEAFF. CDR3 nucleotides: TGTGCCAGTAGTATAGGGACAGGCCGAGGCACTGAAGCTTTCTTT. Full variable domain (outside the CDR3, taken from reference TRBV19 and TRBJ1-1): DGGITQSPKYLFRKEGQNVTLSCEQNLNHDAMYWYRQDPGQGLRLIYYSQIVNDFQKGDIAEGYSVSREKKESFPLTVTSAQKNPTAFYLCASSIGTGRGTEAFFGQGTRLTVV.

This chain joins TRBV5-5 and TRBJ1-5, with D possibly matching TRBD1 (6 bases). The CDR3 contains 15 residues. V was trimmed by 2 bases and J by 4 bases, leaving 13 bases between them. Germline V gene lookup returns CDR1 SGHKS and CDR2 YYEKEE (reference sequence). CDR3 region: CASSFDGQPNQPQHF. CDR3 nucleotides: TGTGCCAGCAGCTTTGATGGACAGCCTAATCAGCCCCAGCATTTT.

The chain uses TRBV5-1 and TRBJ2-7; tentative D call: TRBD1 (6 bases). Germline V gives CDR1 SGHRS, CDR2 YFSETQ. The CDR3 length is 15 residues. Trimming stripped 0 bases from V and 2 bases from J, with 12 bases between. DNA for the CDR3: TGCGCCAGCAGCTTGGGAGGAAGGACAGCCTACGAGCAGTACTTC. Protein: CASSLGGRTAYEQYF.

CDR3 sequence (DNA): TGTGCCACCCATCCGGACAGGGGTTGGAACTATGGCTACACCTTC. Translated: CATHPDRGWNYGYTF. The V gene is TRBV28, the J gene TRBJ1-2; 9 nucleotides align to TRBD1. This CDR3 is built from 15 residues. Losses at the gene ends were 10 bases for V and 2 bases for J; bases not matched to a gene: 11. Looked up from germline, CDR1 is MDHEN and CDR2 is SYDVKM.

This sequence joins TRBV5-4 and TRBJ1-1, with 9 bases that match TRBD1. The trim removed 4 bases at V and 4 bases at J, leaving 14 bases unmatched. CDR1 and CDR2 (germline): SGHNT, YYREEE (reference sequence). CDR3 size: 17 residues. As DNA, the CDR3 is TGTGCCAGCAGCCCGACTTCCGGGACAGGGTGGGGCACTGAAGCTTTCTTT. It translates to CASSPTSGTGWGTEAFF. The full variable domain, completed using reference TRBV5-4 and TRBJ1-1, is ETGVTQSPTHLIKTRGQQVTLRCSSQSGHNTVSWYQQALGQGPQFIFQYYREEENGRGNFPPRFSGLQFPNYSSELNVNALELDDSALYLCASSPTSGTGWGTEAFFGQGTRLTVV.

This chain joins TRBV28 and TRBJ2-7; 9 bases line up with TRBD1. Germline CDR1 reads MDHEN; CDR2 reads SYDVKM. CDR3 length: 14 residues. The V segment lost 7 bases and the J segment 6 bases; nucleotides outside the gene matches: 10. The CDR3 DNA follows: TGTGCCAGCACCTCGGGGACAGGGCGGGGCGAGCAGTACTTC. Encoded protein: CASTSGTGRGEQYF.

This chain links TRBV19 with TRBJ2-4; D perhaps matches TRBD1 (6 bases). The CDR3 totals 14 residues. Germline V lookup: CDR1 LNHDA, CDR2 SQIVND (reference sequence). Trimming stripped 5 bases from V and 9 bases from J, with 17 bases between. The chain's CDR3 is CASSSGAGQTIQYF. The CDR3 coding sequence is TGTGCCAGTAGTTCAGGGGCGGGTCAGACCATTCAGTACTTC. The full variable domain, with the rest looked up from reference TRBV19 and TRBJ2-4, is DGGITQSPKYLFRKEGQNVTLSCEQNLNHDAMYWYRQDPGQGLRLIYYSQIVNDFQKGDIAEGYSVSREKKESFPLTVTSAQKNPTAFYLCASSSGAGQTIQYFGAGTRLSVL.

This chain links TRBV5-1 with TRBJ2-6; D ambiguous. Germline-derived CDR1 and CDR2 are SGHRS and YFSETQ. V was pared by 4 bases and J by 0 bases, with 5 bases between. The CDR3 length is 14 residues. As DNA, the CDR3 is TGCGCCAGCAGCCGGACCTCTGGGGCCAACGTCCTGACTTTC. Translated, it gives CASSRTSGANVLTF. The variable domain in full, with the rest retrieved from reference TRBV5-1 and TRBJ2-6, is KAGVTQTPRYLIKTRGQQVTLSCSPISGHRSVSWYQQTPGQGLQFLFEYFSETQRNKGNFPGRFSGRQFSNSRSEMNVSTLELGDSALYLCASSRTSGANVLTFGAGSRLTVL.

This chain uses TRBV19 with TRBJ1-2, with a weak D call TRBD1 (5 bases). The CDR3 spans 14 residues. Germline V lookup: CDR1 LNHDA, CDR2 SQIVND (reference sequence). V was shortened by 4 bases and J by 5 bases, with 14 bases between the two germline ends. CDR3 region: CASSNEGMGYGYTF. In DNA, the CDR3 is TGTGCCAGTAGTAATGAGGGGATGGGATATGGCTACACCTTC.

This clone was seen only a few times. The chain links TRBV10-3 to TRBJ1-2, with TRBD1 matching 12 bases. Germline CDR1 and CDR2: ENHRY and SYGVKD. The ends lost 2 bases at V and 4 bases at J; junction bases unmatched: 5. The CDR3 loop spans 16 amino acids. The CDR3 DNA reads TGTGCCATCAGTGAGACGGGACAGGGGGCTTTCTATGGCTACACCTTC. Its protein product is CAISETGQGAFYGYTF.

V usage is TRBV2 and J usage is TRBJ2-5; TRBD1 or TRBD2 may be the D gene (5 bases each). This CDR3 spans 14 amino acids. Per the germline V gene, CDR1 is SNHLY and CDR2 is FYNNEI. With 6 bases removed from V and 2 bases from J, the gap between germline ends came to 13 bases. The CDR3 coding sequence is TGTGCCAGCAGCCGGGACGGAAATCAAGAGACCCAGTACTTC. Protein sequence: CASSRDGNQETQYF.

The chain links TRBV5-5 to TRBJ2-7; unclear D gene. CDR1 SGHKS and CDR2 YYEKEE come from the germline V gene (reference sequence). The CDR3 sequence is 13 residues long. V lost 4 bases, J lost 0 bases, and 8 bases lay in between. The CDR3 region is CASSRWGSYEQYF. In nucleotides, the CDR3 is TGTGCCAGCAGCAGGTGGGGCTCCTACGAGCAGTACTTC. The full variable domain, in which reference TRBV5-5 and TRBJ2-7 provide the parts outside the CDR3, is DAGVTQSPTHLIKTRGQQVTLRCSPISGHKSVSWYQQVLGQGPQFIFQYYEKEERGRGNFPDRFSARQFPNYSSELNVNALLLGDSALYLCASSRWGSYEQYFGPGTRLTVT.

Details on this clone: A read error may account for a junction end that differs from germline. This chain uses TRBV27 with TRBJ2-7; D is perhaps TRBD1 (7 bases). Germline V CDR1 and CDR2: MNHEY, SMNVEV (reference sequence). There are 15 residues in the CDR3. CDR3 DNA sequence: TGTGCCAGCAGTTTATTCGCAGGGGGGTCCTTCGAGCAGTACTTC. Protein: CASSLFAGGSFEQYF.

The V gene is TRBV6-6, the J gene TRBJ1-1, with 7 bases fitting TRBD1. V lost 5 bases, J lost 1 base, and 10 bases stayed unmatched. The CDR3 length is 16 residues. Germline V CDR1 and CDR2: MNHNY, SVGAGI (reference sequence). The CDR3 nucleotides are TGTGCCAGCAGTCCGAAGCCTGCAGGGGGGAACACTGAAGCTTTCTTT. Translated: CASSPKPAGGNTEAFF.

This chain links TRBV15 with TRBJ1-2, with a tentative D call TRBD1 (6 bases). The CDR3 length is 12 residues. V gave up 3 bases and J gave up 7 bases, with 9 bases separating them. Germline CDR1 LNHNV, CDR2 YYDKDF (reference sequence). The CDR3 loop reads CATSRSGVGYTF. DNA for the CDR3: TGTGCCACCAGCAGGTCAGGGGTTGGCTACACCTTC.

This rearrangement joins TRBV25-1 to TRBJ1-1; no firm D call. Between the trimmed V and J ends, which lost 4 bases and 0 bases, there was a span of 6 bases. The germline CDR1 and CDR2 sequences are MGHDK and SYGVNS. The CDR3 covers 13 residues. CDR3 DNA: TGTGCCAGCAGTGGCGGAATGAACACTGAAGCTTTCTTT. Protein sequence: CASSGGMNTEAFF. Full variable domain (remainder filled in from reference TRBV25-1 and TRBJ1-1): EADIYQTPRYLVIGTGKKITLECSQTMGHDKMYWYQQDPGMELHLIHYSYGVNSTEKGDLSSESTVSRIRTEHFPLTLESARPSHTSQYLCASSGGMNTEAFFGQGTRLTVV.

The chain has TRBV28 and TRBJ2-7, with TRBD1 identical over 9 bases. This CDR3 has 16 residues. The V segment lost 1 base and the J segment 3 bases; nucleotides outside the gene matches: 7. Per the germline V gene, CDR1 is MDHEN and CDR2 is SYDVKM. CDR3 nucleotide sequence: TGTGCCAGCAGTTTATCCGGAGGGACAGGGAGCTACGAGCAGTACTTC. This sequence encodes CASSLSGGTGSYEQYF.

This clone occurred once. The CDR3 protein is CASSMTGGTDTQYF. The CDR3 DNA follows: TGTGCCAGCAGTATGACAGGGGGCACAGATACGCAGTATTTT. The V gene is TRBV25-1, the J gene TRBJ2-3; 8 nucleotides agree with TRBD1. Germline lookup yields CDR1 MGHDK and CDR2 SYGVNS. J was trimmed by 1 base and V by 5 bases; bases with no gene match: 2. CDR3 length: 14 residues.

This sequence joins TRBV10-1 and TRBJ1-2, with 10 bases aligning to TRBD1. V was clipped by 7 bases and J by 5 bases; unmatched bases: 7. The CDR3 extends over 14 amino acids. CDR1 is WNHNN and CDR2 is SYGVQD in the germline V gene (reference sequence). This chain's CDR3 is CASTRQGARYGYTF. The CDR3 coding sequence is TGCGCCAGCACTCGACAGGGGGCGAGGTATGGCTACACCTTC.

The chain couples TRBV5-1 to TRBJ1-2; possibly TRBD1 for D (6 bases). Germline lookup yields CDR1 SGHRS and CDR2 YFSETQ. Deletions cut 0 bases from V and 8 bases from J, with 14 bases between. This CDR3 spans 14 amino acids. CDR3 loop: CASSLDQGIGGYTF. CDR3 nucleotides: TGCGCCAGCAGCTTGGATCAGGGGATCGGAGGCTACACCTTC.

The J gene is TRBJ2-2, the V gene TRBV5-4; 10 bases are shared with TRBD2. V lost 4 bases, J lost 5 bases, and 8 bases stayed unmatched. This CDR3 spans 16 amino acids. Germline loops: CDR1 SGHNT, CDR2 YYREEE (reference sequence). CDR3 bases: TGTGCCAGCAGCGCTCTAGCGGGAGTACGAACCGGGGAGCTGTTTTTT. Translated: CASSALAGVRTGELFF.

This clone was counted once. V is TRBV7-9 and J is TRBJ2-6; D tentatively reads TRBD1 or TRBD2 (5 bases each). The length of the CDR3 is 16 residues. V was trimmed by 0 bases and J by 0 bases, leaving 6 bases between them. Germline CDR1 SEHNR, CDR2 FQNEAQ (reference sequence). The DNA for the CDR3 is TGTGCCAGCAGCTTAGCGGGGGTCTCTGGGGCCAACGTCCTGACTTTC. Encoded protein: CASSLAGVSGANVLTF.

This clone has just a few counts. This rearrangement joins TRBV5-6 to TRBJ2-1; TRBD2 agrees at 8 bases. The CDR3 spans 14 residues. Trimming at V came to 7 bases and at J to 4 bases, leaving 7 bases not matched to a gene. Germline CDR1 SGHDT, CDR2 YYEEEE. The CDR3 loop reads CASERAGDYNEQFF. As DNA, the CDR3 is TGTGCCAGCGAGCGAGCGGGAGATTACAATGAGCAGTTCTTC.

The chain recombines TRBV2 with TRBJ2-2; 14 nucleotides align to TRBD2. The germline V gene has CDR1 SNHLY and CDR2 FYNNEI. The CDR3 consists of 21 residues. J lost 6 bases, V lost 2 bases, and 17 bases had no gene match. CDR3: CASSERGTSGSLVRAPGELFF. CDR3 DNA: TGTGCCAGCAGTGAACGCGGGACTAGCGGGAGTTTAGTTCGGGCCCCCGGGGAGCTGTTTTTT.